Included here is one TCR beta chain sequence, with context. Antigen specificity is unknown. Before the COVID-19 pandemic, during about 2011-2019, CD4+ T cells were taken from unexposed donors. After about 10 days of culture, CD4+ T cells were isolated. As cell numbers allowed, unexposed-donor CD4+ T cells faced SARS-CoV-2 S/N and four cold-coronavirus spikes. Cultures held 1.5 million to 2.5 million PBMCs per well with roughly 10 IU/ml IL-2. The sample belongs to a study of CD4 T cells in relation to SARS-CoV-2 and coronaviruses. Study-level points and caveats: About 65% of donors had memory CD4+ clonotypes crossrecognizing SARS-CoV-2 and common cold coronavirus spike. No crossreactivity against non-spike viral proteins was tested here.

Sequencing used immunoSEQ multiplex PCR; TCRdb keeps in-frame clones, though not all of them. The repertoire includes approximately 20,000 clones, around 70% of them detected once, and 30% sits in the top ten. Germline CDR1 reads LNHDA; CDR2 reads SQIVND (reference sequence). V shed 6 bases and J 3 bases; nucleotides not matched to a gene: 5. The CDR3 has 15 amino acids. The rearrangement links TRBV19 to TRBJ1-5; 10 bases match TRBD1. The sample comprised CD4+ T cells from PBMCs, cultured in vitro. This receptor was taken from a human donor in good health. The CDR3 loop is CASSMGQGSNQPQHF. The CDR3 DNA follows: TGTGCCAGTAGCATGGGACAGGGGTCCAATCAGCCCCAGCATTTT.